A single sample is the source of the 28 T cell receptor beta chains below, sequenced in a study of T-cell reconstitution after alpha-beta-depleted transplantation in children. A library of TCRbeta sequences, prepared with unique molecular identifiers, was generated. TCRdb reanalysed the PCR reads using MiXCR and keeps one entry per CDR3 protein. The sample records hundreds of thousands of distinct CDR3 sequences, under 15% being singletons. Sequenced here: PBMCs from the stem cell graft donor, sampled from the stem cell graft. All receptors derive from a human donor who donated a stem cell graft to a child with combined immunodeficiency.

This clonotype was detected ten times or more. This sequence joins TRBV7-7 and TRBJ2-7; 8 bases are a match to TRBD1. The CDR3 covers 13 residues. The germline V gene encodes CDR1 SSHAT and CDR2 FNYEAQ (reference sequence). With 4 bases clipped from V and 3 bases from J, the junction kept 2 bases outside the gene matches. The CDR3 coding sequence is TGTGCCAGCAGCTCCGGGACAGGCTACGAGCAGTACTTC. The encoded protein is CASSSGTGYEQYF.

V is TRBV12-3 or TRBV12-4 and J is TRBJ1-4, with 10 positions matching TRBD1. The CDR3 loop spans 16 amino acids. Trimming removed 3 bases from V and 2 bases from J; junction bases left unmatched: 3. The CDR3 DNA sequence: TGTGCCAGCAGTTTGACAGGGGGCCAGACTAATGAAAAACTGTTTTTT. It translates to CASSLTGGQTNEKLFF.

In this sample, this clonotype turned up many times. CDR3 coding DNA: TGTGCCAGCAGTCCTACTAGCGGGGGCTACAATCAGAGCACCGGGGAGCTGTTTTTT. This sequence encodes CASSPTSGGYNQSTGELFF. J is TRBJ2-2 and V is TRBV27, with 11 bases lining up with TRBD2. CDR3 size: 19 residues. The germline CDR1 and CDR2 sequences are MNHEY and SMNVEV (reference sequence). Trimming took 5 bases from V and 4 from J; bases not matched to a gene: 15.

This clonotype came up many times. CDR3 sequence (DNA): TGTGCCACCAGTGATTTGGGCAATCAGCCCCAGCATTTT. This codes for CATSDLGNQPQHF. The chain uses TRBV24-1 and TRBJ1-5; D not certain. The V gene lost 0 bases and the J gene lost 2 bases, with 1 base spanning the gap. CDR1 and CDR2 (germline): KGHDR, SFDVKD. CDR3 size: 13 residues.

Many counts were recorded for this clonotype. The J gene is TRBJ2-1, the V gene TRBV27, with D tentatively TRBD2 (5 bases). Germline values: CDR1 MNHEY, CDR2 SMNVEV (reference sequence). The CDR3 contains 12 residues. V was trimmed by 5 bases and J by 8 bases, leaving 10 bases between them. Written as DNA, the CDR3 is TGTGCCAGCAGTCAAACTAGATATGAGCAGTTCTTC. Translated, it gives CASSQTRYEQFF.

CDR3 coding DNA: TGCAGTGCTCCACTAGCGGGAGAGTCAATTGGGCAGTTCTTC. The encoded protein is CSAPLAGESIGQFF. The chain has TRBV20-1 and TRBJ2-1; 11 positions match TRBD2. The germline CDR1 and CDR2 sequences are DFQATT and SNEGSKA (reference sequence). This CDR3 contains 14 residues. The trim removed 5 bases at V and 12 bases at J, leaving 12 bases unmatched.

The rearrangement links TRBV12-3 or TRBV12-4 to TRBJ2-7, with D uncertain. The length of the CDR3 is 14 residues. With 6 bases removed from V and 3 bases from J, the gap between germline ends came to 15 bases. CDR3 nucleotides: TGTGCCAGCAGCCCAACCCCGGACCTCTACGAGCAGTACTTC. This translates into CASSPTPDLYEQYF.

This clonotype was picked up one time. The rearrangement joins TRBV19 to TRBJ1-1, with 7 bases matching TRBD1. J gave up 0 bases and V 5 bases, and 6 bases lay outside the gene matches. The CDR3 runs 15 residues. Germline V lookup: CDR1 LNHDA, CDR2 SQIVND (reference sequence). This CDR3 is CASSFDRAMNTEAFF. The CDR3 DNA is TGTGCCAGTAGTTTCGACAGGGCTATGAACACTGAAGCTTTCTTT.

A few counts support this clonotype. V gene TRBV21-1 combines with J gene TRBJ1-4. TRBV21-1 is given as a pseudogene. The CDR3 is 15 amino acids. The CDR3 DNA reads as TGTGCCAGCAGCAAAGAAAAAGGCACACATGAAAAACTGTTTTTT. Amino acids: CASSKEKGTHEKLFF.

Only a few counts were recorded for this clonotype. The rearrangement uses TRBV5-5 and TRBJ1-5; unclear D gene. The V end was cut by 0 bases, the J end by 7 bases, with 11 bases between. The CDR3 has 14 amino acids. CDR1 SGHKS and CDR2 YYEKEE come from the germline V gene (reference sequence). The CDR3, as DNA: TGTGCCAGCAGCTTGGTGGGCGGCGGGCAGCCCCAGCATTTT. The encoded protein is CASSLVGGGQPQHF.

This clonotype has ten or more counts. The rearrangement joins TRBV2 to TRBJ2-1; D remains unclear. V was cut by 5 bases and J by 6 bases, with 11 bases left in between. Germline CDR1 SNHLY, CDR2 FYNNEI. This CDR3 is 13 amino acids long. As DNA, the CDR3 is TGTGCCAGCAGTAGAAATAGAGGCAATGAGCAGTTCTTC. Translated, it gives CASSRNRGNEQFF.

This clonotype appeared a few times. The J gene is TRBJ2-7, the V gene TRBV20-1; D is unclear. V lost 0 bases and J lost 2, with 11 bases in between. The germline CDR1 and CDR2 sequences are DFQATT and SNEGSKA (reference sequence). There are 14 residues in the CDR3. The CDR3 protein is CSARDRRGTYEQYF. Here the CDR3 DNA reads TGCAGTGCTAGAGATCGTCGCGGTACCTACGAGCAGTACTTC.

This clonotype has only a few counts. The V call is TRBV6-1, the J call TRBJ1-5; weak D call: TRBD1 (6 bases). The CDR3 sequence is 18 residues long. From germline, CDR1 is MNHNS and CDR2 SASEGT. Trimming cost V 3 bases and J 0 bases, with 18 bases left between them. The CDR3 is CASSDPGGTGNSNQPQHF. Written as DNA, the CDR3 is TGTGCCAGCAGTGACCCCGGAGGAACAGGGAATAGCAATCAGCCCCAGCATTTT.

V gene TRBV5-1 combines with J gene TRBJ2-6, with D possibly matching TRBD1 (5 bases). V lost 1 base, J lost 0 bases, and 8 bases lay in between. The germline V gene has CDR1 SGHRS and CDR2 YFSETQ. This CDR3 region has 16 residues. The CDR3 reads CASSLPQGSGANVLTF. CDR3 nucleotide sequence: TGCGCCAGCAGCTTGCCCCAGGGCTCTGGGGCCAACGTCCTGACTTTC. Based on the CDR3 plus reference TRBV5-1 and TRBJ2-6, the full variable domain is KAGVTQTPRYLIKTRGQQVTLSCSPISGHRSVSWYQQTPGQGLQFLFEYFSETQRNKGNFPGRFSGRQFSNSRSEMNVSTLELGDSALYLCASSLPQGSGANVLTFGAGSRLTVL.

The chain links TRBV12-3 or TRBV12-4 to TRBJ1-6; unclear D gene. The CDR3 totals 15 residues. V was shortened by 4 bases and J by 7 bases, with 14 bases between the two germline ends. CDR3 protein: CASSSEVRLNSPLHF. CDR3 DNA sequence: TGTGCCAGCAGTTCCGAGGTTAGGTTGAATTCACCCCTCCACTTT.

This clonotype has a count of ten or more. The chain has TRBV6-2 or TRBV6-3 and TRBJ2-3; 12 nucleotides match TRBD2. The CDR3 consists of 15 residues. The trim removed 6 bases at V and 8 bases at J, leaving 9 bases unmatched. CDR1 and CDR2 (germline): MNHEY, SVGEGT. The DNA of the CDR3 is TGTGCCAGCAGCCATCTAGCGGGGGGGCCGGTTACGCAGTATTTT. It is translated as CASSHLAGGPVTQYF.

The J gene is TRBJ2-7, the V gene TRBV6-2 or TRBV6-3; tentatively, D is TRBD2 (5 bases). The length of the CDR3 is 11 residues. Trimming stripped 8 bases from V and 9 bases from J, with 14 bases between. Germline CDR1 and CDR2: MNHEY and SVGEGT. The DNA for the CDR3 is TGTGCCAGCGCCCGGGAAGGGAGGCAGTACTTC. It codes for CASAREGRQYF.

This clonotype appeared a few times. The genes are TRBV20-1 and TRBJ2-5, with TRBD2 matching 8 bases. The CDR3 runs 12 residues. V lost 3 bases to trimming and J lost 4 bases; unmatched junction nucleotides: 1. Germline assignment: CDR1 DFQATT and CDR2 SNEGSKA (reference sequence). CDR3 coding DNA: TGCAGTGCTAGCGGGAGGGGAGAGACCCAGTACTTC. The encoded protein is CSASGRGETQYF.

There are a few counts of this clonotype. The rearrangement uses TRBV12-3 or TRBV12-4 and TRBJ2-1; D might be TRBD1 (6 bases). Between the trimmed V and J ends, which lost 8 bases and 5 bases, there was a span of 16 bases. The CDR3 covers 14 residues. The CDR3 here is CASSPGAADNEQFF. The CDR3, as DNA: TGTGCCAGCTCTCCAGGGGCAGCGGACAATGAGCAGTTCTTC.

V usage is TRBV5-1 and J usage is TRBJ2-5, with D perhaps matching TRBD2 (5 bases). Deletions cut 0 bases from V and 4 bases from J, with 10 bases between. The V gene's germline CDR1 is SGHRS and CDR2 YFSETQ. The CDR3 runs 14 residues. The CDR3: CASSLESRGETQYF. The CDR3 bases are TGCGCCAGCAGCTTGGAGAGCCGGGGAGAGACCCAGTACTTC.

This clonotype was picked up a small number of times. This rearrangement joins TRBV7-8 to TRBJ2-7; 9 bases are a match to TRBD2. Losses at the gene ends were 7 bases for V and 2 bases for J; bases not matched to a gene: 9. CDR1 SGHVS and CDR2 FQNEAQ come from the germline V gene. This CDR3 has 15 amino acids. The CDR3 reads CASTPHSGGTYEQYF. The DNA of the CDR3 is TGTGCCAGCACCCCCCATAGCGGGGGAACCTACGAGCAGTACTTC.

This clonotype occurred many times. The gene calls are TRBV5-5 and TRBJ2-1; D unclear. Germline assignment: CDR1 SGHKS and CDR2 YYEKEE (reference sequence). The CDR3 is made up of 13 amino acids. V shed 3 bases and J shed 8 bases, with 12 bases lying between them. CDR3: CASSSPKNHEQFF. CDR3 DNA sequence: TGTGCCAGCAGCTCCCCGAAAAACCATGAGCAGTTCTTC.

The chain combines TRBV29-1 with TRBJ2-7, with TRBD1 identical over 7 bases. V shed 7 bases and J 3 bases; nucleotides not matched to a gene: 9. Looked up from germline, CDR1 is SQVTM and CDR2 is ANQGSEA. The CDR3 loop spans 13 amino acids. For the CDR3, the DNA is TGCAGCGGCCCCTCGGGACAGTGCTACGAGCAGTACTTC. Residues: CSGPSGQCYEQYF.

This clonotype was picked up a small number of times. This chain joins TRBV12-3 or TRBV12-4 and TRBJ2-2; D might be TRBD2 (5 bases). Trimming took off 7 bases at V and 5 bases at J, with 11 bases between the two ends. The CDR3 covers 13 residues. CDR3 sequence (DNA): TGTGCCAGCAACATCCCGGGGACCGGGGAGCTGTTTTTT. Residues: CASNIPGTGELFF.

The sample holds many counts of this clonotype. The J gene is TRBJ1-1, the V gene TRBV21-1. TRBV21-1 is deemed a pseudogene. The CDR3 is made up of 12 amino acids. The CDR3 DNA sequence: TGTGCCAGCAGCCCTCTGAACACTGAAGCTTTCTTT. It specifies CASSPLNTEAFF.

This clonotype appeared many times. This chain uses TRBV4-3 with TRBJ2-3; 7 positions match TRBD2. The trim removed 0 bases at V and 1 base at J, leaving 7 bases unmatched. Germline assignment: CDR1 LGHNA and CDR2 YSLEER. The CDR3 loop spans 17 amino acids. The CDR3 loop reads CASSQELGGGGTDTQYF. Written as DNA, the CDR3 is TGCGCCAGCAGCCAAGAATTGGGCGGGGGAGGCACAGATACGCAGTATTTT.

This sequence joins TRBV7-2 and TRBJ1-2, with a possible D match to TRBD1 (6 bases). Trimming left V 2 bases short and J 8 bases short, with 9 bases between. The germline V gene has CDR1 SGHTA and CDR2 FQGNSA. The CDR3 totals 12 residues. CDR3 coding DNA: TGTGCCAGCAGCTTATGGGGGCGCGGCTACACCTTC. Translating it yields CASSLWGRGYTF. The full variable domain, its missing parts supplied by reference TRBV7-2 and TRBJ1-2, is GAGVSQSPSNKVTEKGKDVELRCDPISGHTALYWYRQSLGQGLEFLIYFQGNSAPDKSGLPSDRFSAERTGGSVSTLTIQRTQQEDSAVYLCASSLWGRGYTFGSGTRLTVV.

This clonotype was seen a handful of times. V is TRBV5-1 and J is TRBJ2-7; TRBD2 agrees at 14 bases. The CDR3 covers 15 residues. Germline V gene lookup returns CDR1 SGHRS and CDR2 YFSETQ. After removal of 4 bases from V and 7 bases from J, the junction contained 7 bases not matched to a gene. CDR3 protein: CASSPGLAGGLEQYF. CDR3 DNA sequence: TGCGCCAGCAGCCCAGGACTAGCGGGAGGTTTAGAGCAGTACTTC.